This T cell receptor (beta chain) was sequenced during a study of blood T cell repertoires in COVID-19. Study-wide background: Samples taken during acute and convalescent COVID-19 were collected in the United States, Italy and Spain. T cells, B-cell-depleted T cells, or PBMCs supplied cDNA or gDNA.

Authors' analysis steps: Amplification of reference gene primers was used by the study to estimate nucleated cell counts. Only in-frame clones appear in the TCRdb table, and some are missing; sequencing was by immunoSEQ multiplex PCR. V, J and clone size derive from that table, while D and trimming were established from the DNA sequence. The sample carries 340,000 or so clones, 80% to 90% recorded once. Between the trimmed V and J ends, which lost 5 bases and 3 bases, there was a span of 14 bases. The CDR3 loop spans 14 amino acids. Germline CDR1 reads SGHVS; CDR2 reads FQNEAQ. Enrolled through a virtual design, the participants were between about 18 and 89 years of age and came from 24 US areas.

This chain joins TRBV7-8 and TRBJ2-7; no clear D gene. Sequenced sample: PBMCs or T cells enriched from blood (not recorded which). The origin of this receptor is a woman in her forties with acute COVID-19. The CDR3 DNA is TGTGCCAGCAGCGGTAACAGCCCTTTCTACGAGCAGTACTTC. Its protein is CASSGNSPFYEQYF.